This T cell receptor (beta chain) was captured by sequencing in a study of T cell clones after liver transplantation. Study in general: Immunosuppression withdrawal was tried within 2 years after liver transplantation in this trial. TCRbeta sequencing after a pre-transplant mixed lymphocyte reaction identified graft-donor-reactive clones, later tracked in post-transplant blood. Three of the eight recipients were HCV-positive; the rest had non-autoimmune, non-viral transplant indications.

Of note for this clone: What it binds is not known.

The J segment lost 3 bases and the V segment lost 5 bases, leaving 6 bases of the junction unmatched. This CDR3 has 15 amino acids. Germline CDR1 reads MDHEN; CDR2 reads SYDVKM. Study-wide results and caveats: Graft donor-reactive T cells may have migrated into the graft rather than being deleted.

The protocol was immunoSEQ multiplex PCR, while the TCRdb copy is restricted to in-frame clones and leaves out a portion. The profile shows about 20,000 clones, around 75% of them singletons. The receptor was isolated from a human patient who received a liver transplant. Some T cells may originate from the graft donor. The genes are TRBV28 and TRBJ2-3, with TRBD1 matching over 9 bases. This material consisted of CD8+ T cells from blood, taken 54 months after liver transplant. CDR3 DNA: TGTGCCAGCAGTCTGGGACAGGGTTTTACAGATACGCAGTATTTT. This sequence encodes CASSLGQGFTDTQYF. Drawing the rest from reference TRBV28 and TRBJ2-3, the complete variable domain is DVKVTQSSRYLVKRTGEKVFLECVQDMDHENMFWYRQDPGLGLRLIYFSYDVKMKEKGDIPEGYSVSREKKERFSLILESASTNQTSMYLCASSLGQGFTDTQYFGPGTRLTVL.